A selection of T cell receptor beta chains follows, all from one sample in a study of beta chain features in type 1 diabetes. Profiled with immunoSEQ multiplex PCR; TCRdb holds only in-frame clones, not every one. The data contain 130,000 or so clones, 9% to 10% of them singletons. What was sequenced was central memory CD4+ T cells from blood. The receptor source for this set is a middle-aged woman in good health. The CDR3 runs from the conserved cysteine through the conserved F or W. Fields, in order: clone size, D gene, J gene, V gene, CDR3 protein, CDR3 DNA. The D gene is left open where the match is weak. Only some rows state a clone size, as once, few, many or a class for expanded clones.

few	.	TRBJ1-6	TRBV6-5	CASSTQGLVSPLHF	TGTGCCAGCAGCACCCAGGGGCTGGTCTCACCCCTCCACTTT
.	.	TRBJ1-1	TRBV6-5	CATYSQVKAFF	TGTGCCACCTATTCACAGGTGAAAGCTTTCTTT
few	.	TRBJ1-6	TRBV9	CASSVQEVANSPLHF	TGTGCCAGCAGCGTGCAGGAGGTGGCCAATTCACCCCTCCACTTT
few	TRBD1	TRBJ1-5	TRBV7-8	CASSFQQGNQPQHF	TGTGCCAGCAGCTTCCAACAGGGGAATCAGCCCCAGCATTTT
.	.	TRBJ1-4	TRBV7-9	CASSHKGANEKLFF	TGTGCCAGCAGCCATAAAGGGGCTAATGAAAAACTGTTTTTT
.	.	TRBJ1-1	TRBV6-5	CASSTDTGQTEAFF	TGTGCCAGCAGTACCGACACAGGCCAGACTGAAGCTTTCTTT
few	.	TRBJ1-1	TRBV25-1	CASSDYRVDTEAFF	TGTGCCAGCAGTGACTACAGGGTGGACACTGAAGCTTTCTTT
few	TRBD2	TRBJ2-3	TRBV11-2	CASSRLTSGGTDTQYF	TGTGCCAGCAGTCGATTGACTAGCGGGGGCACAGATACGCAGTATTTT
few	.	TRBJ1-2	TRBV5-1	CASSPSSNYGYTF	TGCGCCAGCAGCCCCTCGTCGAACTATGGCTACACCTTC
few	TRBD1	TRBJ1-6	TRBV19	CASSNTPGQGMSPLHF	TGTGCCAGTAGTAACACACCGGGACAGGGAATGTCACCCCTCCACTTT
.	TRBD2	TRBJ2-7	TRBV7-7	CASSLPGGEQYF	TGTGCTAGCAGCTTGCCGGGGGGCGAGCAGTACTTC
few	TRBD2	TRBJ2-3	TRBV7-8	CASRFSGVDTQYF	TGTGCCAGCAGATTTAGCGGGGTTGATACGCAGTATTTT
.	TRBD1	TRBJ1-1	TRBV29-1	CSVHQTGENTEAFF	TGCAGCGTCCACCAGACAGGGGAAAACACTGAAGCTTTCTTT
many	TRBD2	TRBJ2-1	TRBV4-2	CASSQGTSGDNEQFF	TGTGCCAGCAGCCAGGGGACTAGCGGTGACAATGAGCAGTTCTTC
few	.	TRBJ2-5	TRBV5-6	CASRYGQQETQYF	TGTGCCAGCAGATACGGACAGCAAGAGACCCAGTACTTC
few	.	TRBJ1-1	TRBV11-2	CASSPVGRLDTEAFF	TGTGCCAGCAGCCCCGTCGGGAGGCTGGACACTGAAGCTTTCTTT
.	.	TRBJ2-1	TRBV5-1	CASIKELGGYNEQFF	TGCGCCAGCATAAAGGAGCTGGGGGGCTACAATGAGCAGTTCTTC
.	.	TRBJ2-7	TRBV7-2	CASSFGASYEQYF	TGTGCCAGCAGCTTTGGGGCCTCCTACGAGCAGTACTTC
.	TRBD2	TRBJ2-3	TRBV2	CASDGTMQDTQYF	TGTGCCAGCGACGGGACTATGCAGGATACGCAGTATTTT
.	TRBD2	TRBJ2-5	TRBV5-1	CASKPLAGAQETQYF	TGCGCCAGTAAACCACTAGCGGGGGCCCAAGAGACCCAGTACTTC
many	TRBD1	TRBJ2-1	TRBV9	CASSTRQGPMDEQFF	TGTGCCAGCAGCACCCGACAGGGTCCAATGGATGAGCAGTTCTTC
many	TRBD2	TRBJ2-5	TRBV7-2	CASSWLAGGQETQYF	TGTGCCAGCAGCTGGCTAGCGGGGGGGCAAGAGACCCAGTACTTC
many	.	TRBJ1-2	TRBV29-1	CSVEDRGKAFYGYTF	TGCAGCGTTGAAGATCGGGGTAAAGCTTTCTATGGCTACACCTTC
few	TRBD1	TRBJ1-2	TRBV5-4	CASSFSSGTGVYGYTF	TGTGCCAGCAGTTTTTCCTCCGGGACAGGGGTTTATGGCTACACCTTC
.	TRBD2	TRBJ2-3	TRBV7-7	CASSSGREGTDTQYF	TGTGCTAGCAGCTCAGGGCGGGAGGGTACAGATACGCAGTATTTT
.	TRBD2	TRBJ2-3	TRBV10-3	CAIKSGGSTDTQYF	TGTGCCATCAAAAGCGGGGGGAGCACAGATACGCAGTATTTT
few	.	TRBJ2-2	TRBV7-8	CASSFFQSGELFF	TGTGCCAGCAGCTTTTTTCAGTCCGGGGAGCTGTTTTTT
.	TRBD1	TRBJ2-3	TRBV7-9	CASSPWDRRTDTQYF	TGTGCCAGCAGCCCCTGGGACAGAAGAACAGATACGCAGTATTTT
few	.	TRBJ2-2	TRBV11-2	CASSFQTNTGELFF	TGTGCCAGCAGCTTCCAGACGAACACCGGGGAGCTGTTTTTT
.	.	TRBJ2-3	TRBV7-2	CASSSYTDTQYF	TGTGCCAGCAGCTCCTACACAGATACGCAGTATTTT
few	TRBD1	TRBJ2-3	TRBV5-1	CASSLEAGGRTDTQYF	TGCGCCAGCAGCTTGGAGGCAGGGGGCCGCACAGATACGCAGTATTTT
many	.	TRBJ2-7	TRBV7-2	CASSLVGRGFKTYEQYF	TGTGCCAGCAGCTTAGTCGGCCGCGGGTTCAAAACGTACGAGCAGTACTTC
few	TRBD2	TRBJ2-3	TRBV5-4	CASSSPSGGAWTDTQYF	TGTGCCAGCAGCTCTCCTAGCGGGGGGGCATGGACAGATACGCAGTATTTT